This entry concerns a single T cell receptor (beta chain). Its target is not known. The data were obtained in a study of OX40 agonist ivuxolimab in advanced cancers. Study in general: The patients' treatment was ivuxolimab, an agonistic anti-OX40 (CD134) antibody. There were three patients with partial responses, one having hepatocellular carcinoma and two cutaneous melanoma. Study results and limitations: In a subset of nonresponders, normalized T-cell clonal expansion was also low. Within 6 weeks, CD4+ and CD8+ blood T cells expanded clonally at 0.1 to 3.0 mg/kg.

TCRdb's copy holds only in-frame clones and misses some; the assay was immunoSEQ multiplex PCR. The data contain over 65,000 clones, around nine tenths of them singletons. Germline V gives CDR1 SGHRS, CDR2 YFSETQ. The CDR3 spans 14 residues. Trimming removed 3 bases from V and 6 bases from J, with 13 bases in between. The clonotype originates from an adult with an advanced solid tumor such as melanoma, head and neck, liver or kidney cancer. The chain combines TRBV5-1 with TRBJ1-5; no reliable D call. The sample was CD4+ or CD8+ T cells sorted from blood, taken in a trial of the OX40 agonist ivuxolimab. The CDR3 sequence: CASSSGPGTQPQHF. Here the CDR3 DNA reads TGCGCCAGCAGCTCAGGCCCAGGTACTCAGCCCCAGCATTTT.